Shown below are 29 T cell receptor beta chains from a single sample sequenced in a study of OX40 agonist ivuxolimab in advanced cancers. Measured with immunoSEQ multiplex PCR; TCRdb has only the in-frame clones, and not every one. The table records about 50,000 clones, over 80% of them present only once. Sequencing was performed on CD4+ or CD8+ T cells sorted from blood, taken in a trial of the OX40 agonist ivuxolimab. These receptors all stem from an adult with an advanced solid tumor such as melanoma, head and neck, liver or kidney cancer.

This chain uses TRBV10-1 with TRBJ2-1; weak D call: TRBD2 (7 bases). The CDR3 spans 14 residues. Trimming took 11 bases from V and 4 from J, leaving 18 bases between them. Germline V lookup: CDR1 WNHNN, CDR2 SYGVQD (reference sequence). CDR3 sequence reads: CAVRGGRPYNEQFF. CDR3 DNA sequence: TGCGCCGTCAGGGGCGGGAGACCATACAATGAGCAGTTCTTC.

This clone was counted between two and nine times. The chain recombines TRBV11-2 with TRBJ2-7; D gene uncertain. This CDR3 has 15 amino acids. Trimming left V 3 bases short and J 1 base short, with 13 bases between. CDR1 is SGHAT, CDR2 FQNNGV, per germline. The CDR3 DNA reads as TGTGCCAGCAGCTTGGGATTTGAACTGTCCTACGAGCAGTACTTC. This codes for CASSLGFELSYEQYF.

The V and J genes are TRBV5-1 and TRBJ1-1, with D tentatively TRBD1 (5 bases). CDR1 is SGHRS and CDR2 is YFSETQ in the germline V gene. V lost 0 bases and J lost 0, with 12 bases in between. The CDR3 loop spans 16 amino acids. The CDR3 is CASSLGASRVNTEAFF. CDR3 DNA sequence: TGCGCCAGCAGCTTGGGTGCGAGCAGGGTGAACACTGAAGCTTTCTTT.

This clone was seen once. The rearrangement links TRBV7-2 to TRBJ2-1; 13 nucleotides agree with TRBD2. The trim removed 5 bases at V and 7 bases at J, leaving 5 bases unmatched. This CDR3 is built from 15 residues. Germline V lookup: CDR1 SGHTA, CDR2 FQGNSA. CDR3 sequence: CASSRGLAGLNEQFF. CDR3 coding DNA: TGTGCCAGCAGCAGGGGACTAGCGGGACTAAATGAGCAGTTCTTC.

V and J are TRBV7-9 and TRBJ1-5; D possibly corresponds to TRBD1 (5 bases). The CDR3 is 15 residues long. V was shortened by 4 bases and J by 5 bases, with 15 bases between the two germline ends. Germline V CDR1 and CDR2: SEHNR, FQNEAQ (reference sequence). Here the CDR3 DNA reads TGTGCCAGCAGCTATTCCGGGACGGAGGATCAGCCCCAGCATTTT. This sequence encodes CASSYSGTEDQPQHF.

V is TRBV19 and J is TRBJ1-4; D remains ambiguous. Trimming cost V 7 bases and J 10 bases, with 13 bases left between them. From germline, CDR1 is LNHDA and CDR2 SQIVND (reference sequence). There are 12 residues in the CDR3. The CDR3 here is CASKGFRGKLFF. The DNA of the CDR3 is TGTGCCAGTAAGGGATTTCGGGGAAAACTGTTTTTT. Complete variable domain (other parts from reference TRBV19 and TRBJ1-4): DGGITQSPKYLFRKEGQNVTLSCEQNLNHDAMYWYRQDPGQGLRLIYYSQIVNDFQKGDIAEGYSVSREKKESFPLTVTSAQKNPTAFYLCASKGFRGKLFFGSGTQLSVL.

The chain employs TRBV5-1 and TRBJ2-5, with 10 bases lining up with TRBD1. V shed 5 bases, J shed 4 bases, and the junction held 8 bases outside the gene matches. Germline loops: CDR1 SGHRS, CDR2 YFSETQ. The CDR3 contains 15 residues. The CDR3 DNA follows: TGCGCCAGCAGTCATCTCGGACAGGGGGTAGAGACCCAGTACTTC. This sequence encodes CASSHLGQGVETQYF.

This rearrangement joins TRBV29-1 to TRBJ2-7; 11 positions match TRBD2. V dropped 6 bases and J dropped 5; count of bases not matched to a gene: 9. Germline values: CDR1 SQVTM, CDR2 ANQGSEA. CDR3 length: 14 residues. The CDR3 region has the DNA TGCAGCGTCTTACTAGCGGGAGATCCCCACGAGCAGTACTTC. This sequence encodes CSVLLAGDPHEQYF.

In this sample, this clone turned up a few times. The chain uses TRBV19 and TRBJ1-5; a weak D match, TRBD1 (6 bases). CDR1 and CDR2 from the germline V gene are LNHDA and SQIVND (reference sequence). This CDR3 has 15 residues. V dropped 2 bases and J dropped 5 bases, with 13 bases sitting between them. CDR3: CASSILRGTDQPQHF. CDR3 coding DNA: TGTGCCAGTAGTATACTCAGGGGTACGGATCAGCCCCAGCATTTT.

The chain links TRBV29-1 to TRBJ2-7, with D possibly called TRBD1 or TRBD2 (6 bases each). CDR3 length: 12 amino acids. Germline V gene data show CDR1 as SQVTM and CDR2 as ANQGSEA. The V gene lost 3 bases and the J gene lost 3 bases, with 9 bases spanning the gap. CDR3 DNA: TGCAGCGTTGATGGAGGGGGCTACGAGCAGTACTTC. It is translated as CSVDGGGYEQYF.

This clone was seen a single time. The chain has TRBV7-2 and TRBJ2-7, with 8 bases matching TRBD2. The CDR3 contains 14 residues. The germline V gene has CDR1 SGHTA and CDR2 FQGNSA. The J segment lost 3 bases and the V segment lost 7 bases, leaving 8 bases of the junction unmatched. CDR3 in amino acids: CASNSRGVDYEQYF. The CDR3 nucleotides are TGTGCCAGCAACTCGCGGGGGGTTGACTACGAGCAGTACTTC.

CDR3 in DNA: TGTGCCAGTAGTGCAGCCGGACTAGCAGGCACAGATACGCAGTATTTT. This translates into CASSAAGLAGTDTQYF. This chain uses TRBV19 with TRBJ2-3, with 8 nucleotides matching TRBD2. This CDR3 region has 16 residues. Germline-derived CDR1 and CDR2 are LNHDA and SQIVND (reference sequence). Germline trimming cut 5 bases from V and 1 base from J; bases unmatched to any gene: 8.

This clone was counted once. This sequence joins TRBV7-6 and TRBJ2-5; D could derive from TRBD1 or TRBD2 (5 bases each). The CDR3 contains 15 residues. The V gene's germline CDR1 is SGHVS and CDR2 FNYEAQ. V was trimmed by 5 bases and J by 5 bases, leaving 18 bases between them. The chain's CDR3 is CASSPGAGGWETQYF. CDR3 nucleotide sequence: TGTGCCAGCAGCCCCGGGGCTGGGGGTTGGGAGACCCAGTACTTC.

The V gene is TRBV7-9, the J gene TRBJ2-7; D is undetermined. The V end lost 3 bases, the J end lost 3 bases, and 15 bases lay between the germline ends. Germline CDR1 reads SEHNR; CDR2 reads FQNEAQ (reference sequence). There are 15 residues in the CDR3. CDR3 nucleotide sequence: TGTGCCAGCAGCTTTAACATCCGGGTCTTCTACGAGCAGTACTTC. It codes for CASSFNIRVFYEQYF.

The V call is TRBV7-2, the J call TRBJ2-7; TRBD2 aligns across 10 bases. V shed 1 base and J 2 bases; nucleotides not matched to a gene: 5. This CDR3 spans 16 amino acids. CDR1 and CDR2 from the germline V gene are SGHTA and FQGNSA. This chain's CDR3 is CASSLGASGGTYEQYF. Here the CDR3 DNA reads TGTGCCAGCAGCTTAGGGGCTAGCGGGGGTACCTACGAGCAGTACTTC.

The chain is built from TRBV5-4 and TRBJ1-2; maybe TRBD1 (5 bases). The V gene's germline CDR1 is SGHNT and CDR2 YYREEE (reference sequence). This CDR3 has 15 amino acids. The V end lost 4 bases, the J end lost 6 bases, and 19 bases lay between the germline ends. CDR3 protein: CASSRPQGARDGYTF. In DNA form, the CDR3 reads TGTGCCAGCAGCAGACCACAAGGGGCTCGGGATGGCTACACCTTC.

A few counts support this clone. This chain uses TRBV11-2 with TRBJ2-5; 9 positions agree with TRBD2. J lost 5 bases, V lost 1 base, and 8 bases had no gene match. This CDR3 spans 16 amino acids. The germline gives CDR1 SGHAT, CDR2 FQNNGV. For the CDR3, the DNA is TGTGCCAGCAGCTTAGGCGGGAGGGCTCTATGGGAGACCCAGTACTTC. Amino acids: CASSLGGRALWETQYF.

The chain links TRBV6-4 to TRBJ1-1; 7 nucleotides match TRBD1. This CDR3 region has 13 residues. The germline V gene encodes CDR1 MRHNA and CDR2 SNTAGT. J gave up 1 base and V 8 bases, and 4 bases lay outside the gene matches. For the CDR3, the DNA is TGTGCCAGCGCTCAGGGGGAGAACACTGAAGCTTTCTTT. Translated: CASAQGENTEAFF.

The gene calls are TRBV4-3 and TRBJ2-1; TRBD2 matches 12 bases. CDR3 length: 16 amino acids. Germline V gene lookup returns CDR1 LGHNA and CDR2 YSLEER. Unmatched junction bases numbered 8, after V lost 2 bases and J lost 9 bases. CDR3 nucleotide sequence: TGCGCCAGCAGCCAAACTAGCGGGGGGCAAGGGGGTGAGCAGTTCTTC. Protein sequence: CASSQTSGGQGGEQFF.

This rearrangement joins TRBV7-2 to TRBJ2-7, with 7 bases matching TRBD1. The CDR3 is made up of 14 amino acids. With V trimmed by 1 base and J by 6 bases, 6 bases remained unmatched. The germline V gene encodes CDR1 SGHTA and CDR2 FQGNSA. CDR3 sequence (DNA): TGTGCCAGCAGCTTAGGCCACAGGGGTGGCGAGCAGTACTTC. Translating gives CASSLGHRGGEQYF.

The gene calls are TRBV6-6 and TRBJ1-5; D is possibly TRBD1 (6 bases). Germline V gene data show CDR1 as MNHNY and CDR2 as SVGAGI (reference sequence). V was shortened by 8 bases and J by 4 bases, with 12 bases between the two germline ends. The CDR3 contains 13 residues. The CDR3 nucleotides are TGTGCCAGCTCTACAGGGAAAAATCAGCCCCAGCATTTT. This codes for CASSTGKNQPQHF.

The chain has TRBV5-1 and TRBJ2-1; TRBD1 matches at 7 bases. The germline CDR1 and CDR2 sequences are SGHRS and YFSETQ. V gave up 2 bases and J gave up 6 bases; unmatched junction bases: 14. The CDR3 runs to 17 residues. This CDR3 reads CASSFPPRGTLSNEQFF. The CDR3 nucleotides read TGCGCCAGCAGCTTCCCCCCCAGGGGGACACTTAGCAATGAGCAGTTCTTC.

This clone was counted a few times. V usage is TRBV2 and J usage is TRBJ1-5; no clear D gene. Looked up from germline, CDR1 is SNHLY and CDR2 is FYNNEI. Trimming removed 2 bases from V and 5 bases from J, with 7 bases in between. The CDR3 length is 13 residues. The CDR3 sequence: CASSEQVDQPQHF. Written as DNA, the CDR3 is TGTGCCAGCAGTGAACAGGTTGATCAGCCCCAGCATTTT.

The CDR3 spells CASSSGTAFPYEQYF. CDR3 DNA: TGTGCCAGCAGTTCGGGGACTGCCTTTCCCTACGAGCAGTACTTC. The genes are TRBV6-5 and TRBJ2-7; TRBD2 is a possible D gene (6 bases). V was pared by 4 bases and J by 2 bases, with 15 bases between. Germline CDR1 and CDR2: MNHEY and SVGAGI. There are 15 residues in the CDR3.

This clone occurred a few times. The genes are TRBV5-6 and TRBJ2-5; D possibly corresponds to TRBD2 (6 bases). CDR3 length equals 14 residues. The germline CDR1 and CDR2 sequences are SGHDT and YYEEEE. Trimming took 2 bases from V and 6 from J, leaving 14 bases between them. The CDR3 DNA reads as TGTGCCAGCAGCTTTCCGGGAGTCAGAAAGACCCAGTACTTC. Protein sequence: CASSFPGVRKTQYF.

The gene calls are TRBV7-9 and TRBJ2-1, with a possible D match to TRBD1 (6 bases). The CDR3 contains 15 residues. Trimming took off 7 bases at V and 4 bases at J, with 17 bases between the two ends. The germline V gene encodes CDR1 SEHNR and CDR2 FQNEAQ (reference sequence). CDR3 sequence reads: CASTTRGSGYNEQFF. In DNA form, the CDR3 reads TGTGCCAGCACCACCAGGGGAAGTGGGTACAATGAGCAGTTCTTC. The variable domain in full, completed from reference TRBV7-9 and TRBJ2-1, reads DTGVSQNPRHKITKRGQNVTFRCDPISEHNRLYWYRQTLGQGPEFLTYFQNEAQLEKSRLLSDRFSAERPKGSFSTLEIQRTEQGDSAMYLCASTTRGSGYNEQFFGPGTRLTVL.

The chain employs TRBV30 and TRBJ2-1; 7 bases map to TRBD1. The trim removed 3 bases at V and 6 bases at J, leaving 5 bases unmatched. In germline, CDR1 is GTSNPN, CDR2 SVGIG (reference sequence). The CDR3 contains 13 residues. The CDR3 protein is CAWRQGSGNEQFF. The CDR3 DNA reads as TGTGCCTGGAGACAGGGGTCGGGCAATGAGCAGTTCTTC.

The chain couples TRBV11-3 to TRBJ2-3, with TRBD2 matching 8 bases. The CDR3 is 14 residues long. J was trimmed by 6 bases and V by 2 bases; bases with no gene match: 4. Germline CDR1 is SGHNT and CDR2 is YENEEA. The CDR3 here is CASSLSGGLDTQYF. Here the CDR3 DNA reads TGTGCCAGCAGCTTATCGGGAGGGCTTGATACGCAGTATTTT.

This rearrangement joins TRBV7-3 to TRBJ1-2; the match to TRBD1 covers 11 bases. J lost 6 bases, V lost 2 bases, and 14 bases had no gene match. The CDR3 runs to 18 residues. CDR1 SGHTA and CDR2 FQGTGA come from the germline V gene. CDR3 protein: CASSLFFRGQGEVDGYTF. The CDR3 DNA is TGTGCCAGCAGCTTATTTTTTAGGGGACAGGGGGAGGTTGATGGCTACACCTTC.